This T cell receptor beta chain came from a study of tumor-infiltrating lymphocytes in primary liver carcinoma (dated by TCRdb to about 2017). Study-wide context: Of the five patients, three men and two women aged 30 to 69 years, four had hepatocellular carcinoma and one had combined HCC and intrahepatic cholangiocarcinoma. The five patients had tumors of stage T1-T3 N0M0, with maximum diameters ranging from about 4 to 11 cm. Each sample produced roughly 3.65 to 7.5 million productive TCRbeta reads, and read depth showed no significant difference between tissue types. Across five regions of each liver tumor, along with adjacent normal tissue and blood, the study brought together TCRbeta repertoire sequencing, expression microarrays and whole-exome sequencing. TCRbeta repertoire sequencing covered roughly 35 specimens from 5 patients: about 25 tumor regions, 5 adjacent noncancerous liver tissues and 5 peripheral blood samples. To link TCRbeta repertoire diversity to the local molecular phenotype, the approximately 24 tumor region samples were profiled with Agilent mRNA microarrays. Technical replicate repertoires showed high reproducibility, with mean shared-clone rates around 0.9 and correlation coefficients above 0.95. Overall study outcomes, separate from this receptor: Only five or six patients were included in the study, and the authors note that the findings should be validated in a larger study. The top 250 clones made up a significantly larger repertoire fraction in tumors than in blood (p = 0.039). Because the samples were bulk and unsorted, CD4+ and CD8+ T cell repertoires could not be compared. Repertoire overlap was higher between tumor regions (mean roughly 35%) than tumor-adjacent (around 17%) or tumor-blood (roughly 14%) pairs, consistent with antigen-driven expansion. Only the TCR beta chain was sequenced, so true repertoire diversity is likely underestimated because unpaired alpha chains were not captured. Only about 7.5-25% of top clones were found in all five regions of a tumor, suggesting spatial heterogeneity of tumor-infiltrating T cells.

V lost 6 bases and J lost 4 bases; the stretch between them is 13 bases long. The length of the CDR3 is 13 amino acids, counting both ends. Kept here is only the CDR3 DNA, which spans 39 bases and is read in frame from base 1. CDR1 SQVTM and CDR2 ANQGSEA are derived from the germline V gene. Total RNA and DNA were co-extracted without cell sorting from approximately 20-30 mg of bulk tissue using the AllPrep DNA/RNA mini kit. Four to six patients with histopathologically diagnosed primary liver carcinoma underwent surgical resection in China between November 2015 and 2016. Chronic HBV infection was present in the patients, and the patients were treatment-naive at sampling. Five spatially separated regions were sampled from each tumor: the superior, inferior, left-lateral and right-lateral poles, plus the tumor centre. Histological examination found more than 75% viable tumor cells in every tumor sample. Each fresh piece of tumor and adjacent tissue was cut in two, with one half stored in RNAlater at -80 degrees C and the other half sent for histology.

A constant-region primer and ProtoScript II reverse transcriptase were used to reverse-transcribe TCRbeta-specific cDNA from roughly 0.5 ug total RNA. TCRbeta libraries were built with three nested multiplex PCR rounds, a slightly modified ARM-PCR procedure. Each of the first two PCR rounds ran for around 9 cycles and used multiplex TRBV1-TRBV30 forward primers together with a Cbeta reverse primer. Sample barcodes and Illumina adapters were added in a final 25-cycle PCR using Deep VentR polymerase. Before sequencing, amplicons of 200-500 bp were purified from gel using a QIAquick gel extraction kit. An Illumina HiSeq 2500 was used to sequence the TCRbeta amplicons with 250-bp paired-end reads. Processing in the source paper ran as follows. Quality trimming of reads was performed with Trimmomatic v0.33, and paired reads were merged with FLASH v1.2.11 so that full CDR3 sequences could be recovered. MiGEC v1.2.1b assigned V, D and J germline segments to the rearranged TCRbeta sequences. Clonotype statistics, along with Shannon-Wiener diversity indices, were calculated using VDJtools v1.0.0. Except for diversity analysis, only each sample's 250 most abundant clonotypes were used in subsequent analyses to reduce sampling bias. The public sequencing data were trimmed at Q25 with fastp and processed into clonotypes with MiXCR by TCRdb, which kept only in-frame beta chains. Every entry covers one CDR3 protein and lists the most common genes and DNA from its rows. These V and J calls originate from TCRdb's pipeline instead of the authors' own analysis. For this sample there are over 35,000 distinct CDR3 sequences; approximately 70% appear just once. About 20% of the sample lies in the top ten.

Regarding this clonotype: The specificity of this receptor is unknown. Since no conserved phenylalanine or tryptophan closes the CDR3, a read error is the likely cause.

The material sequenced was liver tumor tissue from sampling region 2. The sample's cell subset or site label is to be understood as: tumor region T2, inferior pole. This clonotype was obtained from a man in his forties with primary liver carcinoma and hepatitis B virus infection. This chain is built from TRBV29-1 and TRBJ1-5; TRBD1 is a possible D gene, resting on 5 matching bases. The DNA sequence is TGCAGCGTCGGGACTGGTCAAAATCAGCCCCAGCATATT. This yields the protein CSVGTGQNQPQHI.